The TCR beta chain under discussion was sequenced for a study of T cell repertoires in cytomegalovirus infection. Study observations and caveats: Summed public TCR beta family frequency identified CMV carriers bearing the relevant HLA. Dominant in the ex vivo response were TCR beta clonotypes restricted by HLA-C and specific for CMV.

This clonotype was found many times. As yet, its antigen is unknown. TCRdb re-analysed the reads in MiXCR, keeping a single row per CDR3 protein. The table shows around 230,000 distinct CDR3 sequences, with 6.5% occurring only once. CDR3 length: 14 amino acids. Per germline, CDR1 MDHEN and CDR2 SYDVKM. The V gene lost 8 bases and the J gene lost 2 bases, with 16 bases spanning the gap. The TCR sequence derives from a human donor in good health (CMV status not recorded). Some clones in this sample may be carry-over from other donors' samples. Sequencing used PBMCs. This sequence joins TRBV28 and TRBJ2-7; D may be TRBD1 or TRBD2 (5 bases each). CDR3 sequence (DNA): TGTGCCAGCGGAATCGGGGCTTCAGCCTACGAGCAGTACTTC. As protein: CASGIGASAYEQYF.